A selection of T cell receptor beta chains follows, all from one sample in a study of OX40 agonist ivuxolimab in advanced cancers. Repertoires were generated with immunoSEQ multiplex PCR, while TCRdb's copy carries only in-frame clones and drops some. The sample shows tens of thousands of clones, approximately 94% of them seen only once. The starting material was CD4+ or CD8+ T cells sorted from blood, obtained in a trial of the OX40 agonist ivuxolimab. These receptors were obtained from an adult with an advanced solid tumor such as melanoma, head and neck, liver or kidney cancer. Each CDR3 is given without its conserved first and last residue. Where a row states a size, it is once, few, many or the class of an expanded clone; other rows omit it.

TRBV5-4 | - | ASSLALGAGEQY
TRBV7-9 | - | ASSSGTGTYEQY
TRBV5-6 | - | ASSCTGGECRNQPQH
TRBV7-9 | - | ASSPPGVAYEQY
TRBV5-1 | - | ASSLTAVSYEQY
TRBV11-3 | - | ASSSRLAGCTDTQY
TRBV6-6 | - | ASSNTGYEQF
TRBV7-9 | - | ASSPAGVYEQY
TRBV25-1 | - | ASSVTGDTIY
TRBV9 | - | ASSVGGTGTYEQY
TRBV19 | - | ASRWTGGRTEAF
TRBV6-5 | - | ASSYDNPQETQY
TRBV7-2 | once | ASSSTGGRAYEQY
TRBV5-6 | - | ASSIGTAYEQY
TRBV2 | - | ASSDPTATNEKLF
TRBV13 | - | ASSLAGGSYNEQF
TRBV5-8 | - | ASSPGKFYGYT
TRBV5-6 | - | ASSPMEGGTQETQY
TRBV5-1 | - | ASSRDTALSEQY
TRBV5-1 | - | ASSPEPTGGITYEQY
TRBV19 | - | ASSMGQGYEQY
TRBV6-5 | - | ASSYSGAENYNEQF
TRBV27 | few | ASSSRPGGRTDTQY
TRBV4-3 | - | ASSLGSSRDEQY
TRBV21-1 | few | ASSTISYEQY
TRBV6-5 | - | ASSGGRETQY
TRBV9 | - | ASSPREMGGQETQY
TRBV29-1 | - | STSSGSPGQF
TRBV15 | - | ATSREVTASEQF
TRBV6-5 | - | ASSSPLGELF
TRBV27 | - | ASSPGIPGNQPQH
TRBV29-1 | - | SVEVGRGAGDTQY
TRBV29-1 | - | SVKRDYEQY
TRBV2 | few | ASSEFWESHPNTGELF
TRBV14 | - | ASSPGQATFNYGYT
TRBV7-8 | - | ASSVGQGAMVYTDTQY
TRBV9 | once | ASSAQGQAYSYEQY
TRBV27 | - | ASSVKQGYEQY
TRBV6-6 | - | ASSYRQAEGGELF
TRBV29-1 | - | SAPRTGLDGYT
TRBV29-1 | once | SVEDPHRQLSFSGYT
TRBV6-4 | - | ASSDSRRSIDEQF
TRBV7-6 | - | ASSPMTENTEAF
TRBV11-3 | - | ASSCPLQPYEQY
TRBV28 | - | ASTPDSLGLNTEAF
TRBV4-3 | - | ASSPGVREMAKNIQY
TRBV6-6 | - | ASSPVANYGYT
TRBV9 | - | ASSVGLASSYEQY
TRBV7-9 | - | ASSYSSGSYEQY